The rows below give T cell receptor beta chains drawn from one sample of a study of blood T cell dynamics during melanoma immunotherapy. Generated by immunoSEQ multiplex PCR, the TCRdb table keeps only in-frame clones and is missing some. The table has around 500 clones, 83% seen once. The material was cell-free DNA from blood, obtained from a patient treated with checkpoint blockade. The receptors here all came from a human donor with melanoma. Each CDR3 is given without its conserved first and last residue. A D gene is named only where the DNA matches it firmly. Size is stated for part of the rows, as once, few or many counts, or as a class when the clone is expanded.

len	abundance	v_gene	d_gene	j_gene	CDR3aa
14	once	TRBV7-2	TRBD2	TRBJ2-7	ASSLDIGGGAYEQY
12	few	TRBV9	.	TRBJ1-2	ASSVEPGLARYT
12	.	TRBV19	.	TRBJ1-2	ASSGHRAGYGYT
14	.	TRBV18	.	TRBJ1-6	ASSPVASSYNSPLH
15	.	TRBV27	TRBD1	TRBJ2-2	ASSSQTGNLKNGELF
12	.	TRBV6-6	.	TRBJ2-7	ASSYEVLRDEQY
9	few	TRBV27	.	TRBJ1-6	ASSPNSPLH
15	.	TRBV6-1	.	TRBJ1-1	ASSEGGARDWNTEAF
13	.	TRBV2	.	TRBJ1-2	ASSSEQSPNYGYT
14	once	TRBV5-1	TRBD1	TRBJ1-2	ASSFVTGGIQGGYT
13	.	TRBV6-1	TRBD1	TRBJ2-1	ASRVGQGYDNEQF
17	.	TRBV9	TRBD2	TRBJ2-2	ASSVDSGLAGGKTGELF
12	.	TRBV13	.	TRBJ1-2	ASSARGGGYGYT
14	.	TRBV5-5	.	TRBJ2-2	ASSPRSRQNTGELF
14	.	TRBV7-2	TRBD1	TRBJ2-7	ASSPRSGGRGNEQY
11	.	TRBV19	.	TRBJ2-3	ASRSGSEDTQY
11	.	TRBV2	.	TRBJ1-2	ASSPRTDYGYT
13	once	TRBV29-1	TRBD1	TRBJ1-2	SVTTGGEVSGGYT
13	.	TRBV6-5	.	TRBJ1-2	ASSPPVAGKYGYT
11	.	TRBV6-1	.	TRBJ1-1	ASSTGRNTEAF
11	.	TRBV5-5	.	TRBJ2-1	ASSLGPFNEQF
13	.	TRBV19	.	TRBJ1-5	ASSIGIYSNQPQH
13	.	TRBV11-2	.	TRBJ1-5	ASSYEGHSNQPQH
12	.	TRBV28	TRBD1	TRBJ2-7	ASSLSGTDDEQY
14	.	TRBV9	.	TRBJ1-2	ASSTTGGGVGYGYT
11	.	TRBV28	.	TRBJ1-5	ASSLFGNQPQH
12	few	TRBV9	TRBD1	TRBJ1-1	ASSVDRGATEAF
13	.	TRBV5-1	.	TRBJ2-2	ASSKGTGDTGELF
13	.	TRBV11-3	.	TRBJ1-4	ASSLVGQGNEKLF
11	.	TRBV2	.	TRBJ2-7	ASRWDVSYEQY
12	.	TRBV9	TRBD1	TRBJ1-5	ASSVQGGDQPQH
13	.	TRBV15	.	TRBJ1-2	ATRLEKGSSYGYT
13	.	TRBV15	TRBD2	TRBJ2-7	ATSRASGGSYEQY
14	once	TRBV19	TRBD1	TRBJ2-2	ASSVPGGWGTGELF
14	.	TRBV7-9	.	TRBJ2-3	ASSMGGPFNTDTQY
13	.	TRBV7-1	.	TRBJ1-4	ASSPWQGTNEKLF
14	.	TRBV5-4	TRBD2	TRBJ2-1	ASSDTSGASYNEQF
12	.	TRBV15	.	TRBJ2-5	ATSRDAGKETQY
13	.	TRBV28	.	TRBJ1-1	ASSSFRVRRAEAF
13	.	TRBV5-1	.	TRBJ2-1	ASTHPGGGHNEQF
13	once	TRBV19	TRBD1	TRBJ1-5	ASTVTGYSNQPQH
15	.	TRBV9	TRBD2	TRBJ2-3	ASSAYQGLAASGTQY